The 30 T cell receptor beta chains below all came from one sample that was sequenced in a study of blood T cells in healthy people across ages. It was with a sample-barcoded 5' primer and a J-beta primer mix that a second PCR of roughly 7 to 12 cycles was run. Each CDR3 protein gets one entry after TCRdb re-called the 5' RACE reads with MiXCR. The sample holds about 730,000 distinct CDR3 sequences, roughly 43% seen once. Sequencing used blood. Source of these receptors: a woman aged 55-69 years in good health.

This clonotype was detected a few times. The chain carries TRBV7-3 and TRBJ2-3; 10 bases map to TRBD2. The CDR3 is made up of 13 amino acids. V trimming: 9 bases; J trimming: 6 bases; junction bases outside the gene matches: 6. From germline, CDR1 is SGHTA and CDR2 FQGTGA. For the CDR3, the DNA is TGTGCCAGTAGCGGGGGGCCCGAGGATACGCAGTATTTT. Translated, it gives CASSGGPEDTQYF.

The chain carries TRBV29-1 and TRBJ1-1; D unresolved. The CDR3 has 14 amino acids. Trimming stripped 6 bases from V and 1 base from J, with 15 bases between. Germline V gene lookup returns CDR1 SQVTM and CDR2 ANQGSEA. In DNA form, the CDR3 reads TGCAGCGTATCAAGCCAGCTAACGAACACTGAAGCTTTCTTT. Translation gives CSVSSQLTNTEAFF.

The chain has TRBV20-1 and TRBJ2-1, with TRBD2 matching 11 bases. In germline, CDR1 is DFQATT, CDR2 SNEGSKA (reference sequence). Trimming removed 3 bases from V and 10 bases from J; junction bases left unmatched: 8. The CDR3 is 14 residues long. CDR3 sequence reads: CSASRTSGRGEQFF. Here the CDR3 DNA reads TGCAGTGCTAGTAGAACTAGCGGGAGAGGCGAGCAGTTCTTC.

This rearrangement joins TRBV7-2 to TRBJ2-5; 13 bases map to TRBD2. Germline CDR1 SGHTA, CDR2 FQGNSA. The CDR3 loop spans 15 amino acids. The J segment lost 4 bases and the V segment lost 3 bases, leaving 2 bases of the junction unmatched. The CDR3 sequence is CASSFGTSGIETQYF. CDR3 bases: TGTGCCAGCAGCTTCGGGACTAGCGGGATAGAGACCCAGTACTTC.

J is TRBJ1-6 and V is TRBV7-9; D possibly corresponds to TRBD1 (6 bases). The CDR3 consists of 16 residues. Trimming stripped 5 bases from V and 4 bases from J, with 15 bases between. Germline CDR1 and CDR2: SEHNR and FQNEAQ (reference sequence). CDR3 in DNA: TGTGCCAGCAGCCGCGAAGGACAGAAATATAATTCACCCCTCCACTTT. Translating it yields CASSREGQKYNSPLHF. Using reference TRBV7-9 and TRBJ1-6 for the parts outside the CDR3, the full variable domain is DTGVSQNPRHKITKRGQNVTFRCDPISEHNRLYWYRQTLGQGPEFLTYFQNEAQLEKSRLLSDRFSAERPKGSFSTLEIQRTEQGDSAMYLCASSREGQKYNSPLHFGNGTRLTVT.

The V gene is TRBV13, the J gene TRBJ2-2; the match to TRBD1 covers 11 bases. The CDR3 covers 16 residues. In germline, CDR1 is PRHDT, CDR2 FYEKMQ (reference sequence). Trimming cost V 8 bases and J 4 bases; bases outside gene matches: 9. CDR3: CASRSPGTGGTGELFF. CDR3 in DNA: TGTGCCAGCCGATCGCCCGGGACAGGGGGCACCGGGGAGCTGTTTTTT.

The rearrangement uses TRBV19 and TRBJ2-7; 9 positions agree with TRBD1. The CDR3 runs to 15 residues. In germline, CDR1 is LNHDA, CDR2 SQIVND (reference sequence). With V trimmed by 8 bases and J by 0 bases, 8 bases remained unmatched. The CDR3 nucleotides read TGTGCCAGTTCCATACAGGGGGCGAGCTCCTACGAGCAGTACTTC. This codes for CASSIQGASSYEQYF.

This chain uses TRBV20-1 with TRBJ2-1, with a weak D call TRBD1 (6 bases). The J call is doubtful: the DNA matches TRBJ2-7 better. The germline CDR1 and CDR2 sequences are DFQATT and SNEGSKA (reference sequence). The CDR3 is 12 residues long. CDR3 sequence (DNA): TGCAGTGCGACAGGAGTTGACTACGAGCAGTACTTC. Residues: CSATGVDYEQYF.

J is TRBJ2-5 and V is TRBV29-1, with TRBD1 matching over 9 bases. This CDR3 is 13 amino acids long. Germline values: CDR1 SQVTM, CDR2 ANQGSEA. The V gene end was trimmed by 3 bases and the J gene end by 4 bases; junction bases not matched to a gene: 3. Written as DNA, the CDR3 is TGCAGCGTTGATGGGACAGGGATAGAGACCCAGTACTTC. It codes for CSVDGTGIETQYF.

There are a few counts of this clonotype. The chain uses TRBV20-1 and TRBJ1-6; the match to TRBD1 covers 7 bases. This CDR3 has 15 residues. V was pared by 2 bases and J by 8 bases, with 9 bases of the junction left unmatched. The germline CDR1 and CDR2 sequences are DFQATT and SNEGSKA (reference sequence). DNA of the CDR3: TGCAGTGCTAGAATTCGACAGGGTGCGGATTCACCCCTCCACTTT. It translates to CSARIRQGADSPLHF.

This clonotype has at least ten counts. The gene calls are TRBV7-3 and TRBJ2-1, with TRBD2 matching over 7 bases. This CDR3 region has 15 residues. V dropped 4 bases and J dropped 13; count of bases not matched to a gene: 16. In germline, CDR1 is SGHTA, CDR2 FQGTGA. The DNA for the CDR3 is TGTGCCAGCAGCTCAAGCGGGACGGAGGAGGGAAGACAGTTCTTC. It specifies CASSSSGTEEGRQFF.

The chain has TRBV5-1 and TRBJ2-1, with TRBD2 identical over 11 bases. Germline V gene sequence: CDR1 SGHRS, CDR2 YFSETQ. The CDR3 covers 15 residues. The V segment lost 2 bases and the J segment 12 bases; nucleotides outside the gene matches: 10. The CDR3 DNA reads TGCGCCAGCAGCTTACTAGCGGGGGCGCCGGAGGGGCAGTTCTTC. Translating gives CASSLLAGAPEGQFF.

CDR3 nucleotide sequence: TGTGCCAGCAGTGCGATAGCGGGCTCAGATACGCAGTATTTT. This sequence encodes CASSAIAGSDTQYF. The genes are TRBV27 and TRBJ2-3, with 7 positions matching TRBD2. The J segment lost 4 bases and the V segment lost 5 bases, leaving 6 bases of the junction unmatched. The CDR3 covers 14 residues. Germline CDR1 and CDR2: MNHEY and SMNVEV (reference sequence).

The sample holds a few counts of this clonotype. This chain connects TRBV4-3 to TRBJ2-1; no reliable D call. V gave up 0 bases and J gave up 6 bases, with 6 bases separating them. CDR1 is LGHNA, CDR2 YSLEER, per germline. The CDR3 has 13 residues. The chain's CDR3 is CASSQDSGNEQFF. CDR3 nucleotide sequence: TGCGCCAGCAGCCAAGATTCTGGCAATGAGCAGTTCTTC.

This clonotype appeared many times. This sequence joins TRBV27 and TRBJ1-5, with a weak D call TRBD1 (5 bases). Germline V lookup: CDR1 MNHEY, CDR2 SMNVEV (reference sequence). The CDR3 spans 18 residues. Trimming removed 4 bases at V and 1 base at J, with 20 bases between. CDR3 protein: CASSSRGWPGGSNQPQHF. The DNA of the CDR3 is TGTGCCAGCAGTTCTAGGGGTTGGCCGGGAGGAAGCAATCAGCCCCAGCATTTT.

This clonotype was detected ten times or more. The rearrangement joins TRBV20-1 to TRBJ2-7; tentatively, D is TRBD1 (5 bases). CDR1 and CDR2 (germline): DFQATT, SNEGSKA (reference sequence). Trimming shortened V by 6 bases and J by 3 bases, and 21 bases separated the two germline ends. The CDR3 length is 15 residues. CDR3 nucleotides: TGCAGTGCACTACCCGGCAGGGCCCCACTCTACGAGCAGTACTTC. Encoded protein: CSALPGRAPLYEQYF.

Many counts were recorded for this clonotype. This may come from a read error, since a much larger clone is one base off. The J gene is TRBJ2-5, the V gene TRBV29-1, with D perhaps given as TRBD1 or TRBD2 (6 bases each). This CDR3 is 12 amino acids long. CDR1 and CDR2 from the germline V gene are SQVTM and ANQGSEA. Trimming removed 4 bases at V and 11 bases at J, with 17 bases between. CDR3 sequence (DNA): TGCAGCGTTGGGGGGGCTGGGAATGAGCAGTACTTC. Residues: CSVGGAGNEQYF.

V is TRBV7-2 and J is TRBJ2-5; D possibly corresponds to TRBD1 (6 bases). Germline CDR1 is SGHTA and CDR2 is FQGNSA. The CDR3 totals 20 residues. Trimming took 5 bases from V and 3 from J, leaving 31 bases between them. CDR3 nucleotide sequence: TGTGCCAGCAGCCTACGACCCACACAGGGCACGACACACTCAGAAGAGACCCAGTACTTC. Its translation: CASSLRPTQGTTHSEETQYF.

As regards this clonotype: One end of the junction does not line up with germline, which may come from a read error. The rearrangement links TRBV15 to TRBJ1-2; no definite D call. The CDR3 extends over 12 amino acids. Germline V gives CDR1 LNHNV, CDR2 YYDKDF (reference sequence). The CDR3 sequence is CATSGESYGYTF. In DNA, the CDR3 is TGTGCCACCAGCGGAGAAAGCTATGGCTACACCTTC.

This clonotype was picked up many times. V is TRBV29-1 and J is TRBJ2-7; TRBD1 agrees at 9 bases. Germline assignment: CDR1 SQVTM and CDR2 ANQGSEA. J was trimmed by 3 bases and V by 6 bases; bases with no gene match: 12. This CDR3 is 15 amino acids long. In DNA, the CDR3 is TGCAGCGTAGGGGACAGGGATCGGAGTGTCTACGAGCAGTACTTC. Translation gives CSVGDRDRSVYEQYF.

V gene TRBV11-2 combines with J gene TRBJ2-3; 9 nucleotides agree with TRBD2. This CDR3 has 15 residues. Germline values: CDR1 SGHAT, CDR2 FQNNGV. The V and J ends lost 6 bases and 0 bases, in that order; junction bases with no gene match: 4. The CDR3 sequence is CASSRSGRSTDTQYF. CDR3 bases: TGTGCCAGCAGTCGGAGCGGGAGGAGCACAGATACGCAGTATTTT.

Turning to this clonotype: One end of the junction is discordant with germline, which a read error may explain. The V and J genes are TRBV18 and TRBJ2-2; D might be TRBD1 or TRBD2, each matching 7 bases. CDR3 length: 16 amino acids. Per germline, CDR1 KGHSH and CDR2 LQKENI. This CDR3 reads CASSPPTGRDTGELFF. As DNA, the CDR3 is TGCGCCAGCTCACCACCGACAGGGAGGGACACCGGGGAGCTGTTTTTT.

This clonotype was seen a handful of times. The rearrangement uses TRBV2 and TRBJ1-5, with D maybe TRBD1 (5 bases). This CDR3 comprises 14 residues. Trimming removed 6 bases at V and 6 bases at J, with 15 bases between. Germline assignment: CDR1 SNHLY and CDR2 FYNNEI. The CDR3 nucleotides read TGTGCCAGCAGCGTTGGGGGGGGGAGTCAGCCCCAGCATTTT. Protein product: CASSVGGGSQPQHF. Filled out from reference TRBV2 and TRBJ1-5, the complete variable domain reads EPEVTQTPSHQVTQMGQEVILRCVPISNHLYFYWYRQILGQKVEFLVSFYNNEISEKSEIFDDQFSVERPDGSNFTLKIRSTKLEDSAMYFCASSVGGGSQPQHFGDGTRLSIL.

The sample holds a few counts of this clonotype. The V and J genes are TRBV10-3 and TRBJ1-2, with D possibly matching TRBD1 (6 bases). This CDR3 region has 14 residues. V lost 4 bases and J 5 bases, leaving 14 bases between the germline ends. Germline assignment: CDR1 ENHRY and CDR2 SYGVKD. CDR3 nucleotides: TGTGCCATCAGTGCGTCCCAGGGGCAATATGGCTACACCTTC. The encoded protein is CAISASQGQYGYTF.

The V and J genes are TRBV20-1 and TRBJ1-2; 7 nucleotides agree with TRBD1. After removal of 5 bases from V and 4 bases from J, the junction contained 7 bases not matched to a gene. This CDR3 has 13 amino acids. From germline, CDR1 is DFQATT and CDR2 SNEGSKA (reference sequence). Here the CDR3 DNA reads TGCAGTGCTGACAGGGTTTCTGGCTATGGCTACACCTTC. Residues: CSADRVSGYGYTF.

The V call is TRBV9, the J call TRBJ2-1; D not certain. The DNA end is more similar to TRBJ2-7, so the J call may be wrong. Per germline, CDR1 SGDLS and CDR2 YYNGEE. The CDR3 covers 12 residues. The CDR3 loop is CASSGPYNEQYF. DNA for the CDR3: TGTGCCAGCAGCGGGCCGTACAATGAGCAGTACTTC.

The gene calls are TRBV6-2 or TRBV6-3 and TRBJ2-7; the match to TRBD1 covers 9 bases. Per the germline V gene, CDR1 is MNHEY and CDR2 is SVGEGT. J lost 7 bases, V lost 6 bases, and 13 bases had no gene match. The CDR3 extends over 15 amino acids. The CDR3: CASSPPGTGRDEQYF. The CDR3 DNA is TGTGCCAGCAGCCCCCCCGGGACAGGGAGAGATGAGCAGTACTTC.

In regard to this clonotype: Compared with germline, one end of the junction differs, possibly owing to a read error. CDR3 sequence: CASSPLLKLSGANVLSF. CDR3 in DNA: TGTGCCAGCAGCCCTTTACTTAAGCTCTCTGGGGCCAACGTCCTGAGTTTC. The rearrangement links TRBV3-1 to TRBJ2-6; maybe TRBD1 (5 bases). Germline CDR1 and CDR2: LGHDT and YNNKEL (reference sequence). The CDR3 is made up of 17 amino acids.

Many counts were recorded for this clonotype. J is TRBJ1-1 and V is TRBV13; maybe TRBD1 (5 bases). V was clipped by 5 bases and J by 6 bases, with 13 bases between them. CDR3 length: 13 amino acids. Germline assignment: CDR1 PRHDT and CDR2 FYEKMQ (reference sequence). This CDR3 is CASSISEGAEAFF. The CDR3 DNA follows: TGTGCCAGCAGCATATCAGAAGGGGCTGAAGCTTTCTTT. The full variable domain, completed using reference TRBV13 and TRBJ1-1, is AAGVIQSPRHLIKEKRETATLKCYPIPRHDTVYWYQQGPGQDPQFLISFYEKMQSDKGSIPDRFSAQQFSDYHSELNMSSLELGDSALYFCASSISEGAEAFFGQGTRLTVV.

The J gene is TRBJ1-6, the V gene TRBV20-1; D possibly corresponds to TRBD1 (5 bases). Germline CDR1 and CDR2: DFQATT and SNEGSKA (reference sequence). V lost 0 bases and J 7 bases, leaving 10 bases between the germline ends. This CDR3 is built from 14 residues. The CDR3 DNA sequence: TGCAGTGCTAGAGATTGGGCAGGGAATTCACCCCTCCACTTT. Amino acid sequence: CSARDWAGNSPLHF.